The clone carrying this T cell receptor (beta chain) was seen more than once but under ten times. This CDR3 region has 16 residues. Germline values: CDR1 SEHNR, CDR2 FQNEAQ (reference sequence). Trimming stripped 2 bases from V and 2 bases from J, with 16 bases between. The method was immunoSEQ multiplex PCR; TCRdb's version includes in-frame clones alone and lacks a portion of them. The sample records about 4,900 clones, more than 20% being singletons. There were some 200,000 CFSE-labeled responder cells plated together with some 200,000 irradiated, violet-dye-labeled stimulator cells. Dividing CFSE-low CD3+CD4+ and CD3+CD8+ responders were isolated by sorting after the reaction. The data originate from a study of graft-versus-host responses after intestinal transplantation.

The chain is built from TRBV7-9 and TRBJ2-7, with D perhaps matching TRBD2 (5 bases). Sequencing used alloreactive CD8+ T cells from a mixed lymphocyte reaction culture, obtained before intestinal transplant. The subset denotes: CFSE-low proliferating T cells sorted from approximately six-day pre-transplant mixed lymphocyte reaction (GvH or HvG direction). The sequence derives from a human patient who received an intestinal transplant. The CDR3 region is CASSLSTGKFTYEQYF. DNA of the CDR3: TGTGCCAGCAGCTTATCGACGGGGAAATTTACCTACGAGCAGTACTTC.